A single T cell receptor beta chain is shown here with its context. Looked up from germline, CDR1 is SGHVS and CDR2 is FQNEAQ. This CDR3 is 15 amino acids long. The V gene lost 5 bases and the J gene lost 4 bases, with 17 bases spanning the gap. With a J-beta primer mix and a sample-barcoded 5' primer, a second PCR ran 7 to 11 cycles. TCRdb fed the 5' RACE reads into MiXCR, producing one record per CDR3 protein. Here the sample spans 1.4 million to 1.5 million distinct CDR3 sequences, 35% to 45% being singletons. This specimen belongs to a study of blood T cells in healthy people across ages. The origin of this receptor is a woman between 18 and 30 years old in good health. Sequenced sample: blood. The chain uses TRBV7-8 and TRBJ1-2; D ambiguous. CDR3 DNA sequence: TGTGCCAGCAGCCGGGAGGTCTGGCGGGGCTATGGCTACACCTTC. Translation gives CASSREVWRGYGYTF.